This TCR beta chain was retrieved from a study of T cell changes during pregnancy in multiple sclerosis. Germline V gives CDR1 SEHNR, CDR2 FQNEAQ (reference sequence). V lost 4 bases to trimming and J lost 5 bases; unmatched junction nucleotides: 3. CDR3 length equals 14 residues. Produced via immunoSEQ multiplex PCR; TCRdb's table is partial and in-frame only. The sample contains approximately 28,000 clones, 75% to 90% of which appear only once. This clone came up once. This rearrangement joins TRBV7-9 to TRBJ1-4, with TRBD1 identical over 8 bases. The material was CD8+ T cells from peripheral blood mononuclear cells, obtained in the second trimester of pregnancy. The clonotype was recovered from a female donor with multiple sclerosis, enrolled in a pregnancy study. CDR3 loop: CASSSGQENEKLFF. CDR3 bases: TGTGCCAGCAGCTCGGGACAGGAGAATGAAAAACTGTTTTTT.